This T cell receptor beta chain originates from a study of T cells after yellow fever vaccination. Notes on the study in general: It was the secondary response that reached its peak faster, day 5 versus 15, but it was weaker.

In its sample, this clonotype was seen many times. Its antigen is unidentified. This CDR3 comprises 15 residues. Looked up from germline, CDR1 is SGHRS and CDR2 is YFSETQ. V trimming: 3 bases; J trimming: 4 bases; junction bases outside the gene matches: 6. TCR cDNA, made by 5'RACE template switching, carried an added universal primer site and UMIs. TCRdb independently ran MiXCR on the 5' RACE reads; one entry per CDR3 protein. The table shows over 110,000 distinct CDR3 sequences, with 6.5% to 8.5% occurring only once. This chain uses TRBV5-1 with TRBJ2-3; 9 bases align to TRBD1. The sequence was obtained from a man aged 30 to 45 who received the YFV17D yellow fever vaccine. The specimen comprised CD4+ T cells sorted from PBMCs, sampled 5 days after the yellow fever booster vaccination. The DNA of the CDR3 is TGCGCCAGCAGCTCAGGGACAGGGAAGCCAGATACGCAGTATTTT. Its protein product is CASSSGTGKPDTQYF.